The present TCR beta chain was sequenced within a study of CD8 T cells in Susac syndrome. Random hexamers served to reverse transcribe roughly 0.5 to 1 ug RNA. TCRdb reanalysed the immunoSEQ multiplex PCR reads using MiXCR and keeps one entry per CDR3 protein. The repertoire holds some 200,000 distinct CDR3 sequences, roughly 95% seen once, with 0.09% to 0.1% in the top ten. Between the trimmed V and J ends, which lost 4 bases and 2 bases, there was a span of 14 bases. The CDR3 has 16 amino acids. CDR1 and CDR2 from the germline V gene are LNHDA and SQIVND (reference sequence). The J gene is TRBJ2-2, the V gene TRBV19; D may be TRBD1 (6 bases). Sequenced input: CD4+ T cells from PBMCs. The receptor was derived from a human donor with Susac syndrome. As DNA, the CDR3 is TGTGCCAGTAGTACGTCAGGGGTTCTCAACACCGGGGAGCTGTTTTTT. Protein: CASSTSGVLNTGELFF.